This TCR beta chain emerged from a study of T cell responses to AZD1222 COVID-19 vaccine. Regarding the study as a whole: Two AZD1222 doses significantly raised spike-specific TCR breadth and depth over controls. Repertoires were obtained solely post-peak T cell response. In a largely white British group with more females than males, clonal diversity was possibly underestimated.

This CDR3 spans 16 amino acids. Losses at the gene ends were 0 bases for V and 3 bases for J; bases not matched to a gene: 5. Germline-derived CDR1 and CDR2 are SGHVS and FNYEAQ. This clone was observed a few times. The antigen is undetermined. Only in-frame clones appear in the TCRdb table, and some are missing; sequencing was by immunoSEQ multiplex PCR. Seen here are around 91,000 clones, just over 90% observed once, and the top ten hold 8% to 8.5%. The genes are TRBV7-6 and TRBJ1-3, with 7 positions matching TRBD1. The source material was peripheral blood, sampled 28 days after the second AZD1222 dose. The clonotype originates from an adult who received the AZD1222 COVID-19 vaccine. The DNA of the CDR3 is TGTGCCAGCAGCTTAGCGCAAGGGGGCCTTGGAAACACCATATATTTT. It specifies CASSLAQGGLGNTIYF.